This T cell receptor beta chain was observed in a study of shared clonotypes between healthy human individuals. General observations from the study: Read depth was anticipated to influence clonotype sharing among donors.

Profiled with immunoSEQ multiplex PCR; TCRdb holds only in-frame clones, not every one. The table lists around 430,000 clones, more than 75% of them singletons, with around 13% in the top ten. As regards this clone: Its specificity is unknown.

The receptor was isolated from a woman between 40 and 55 years old in good health. Some clones in this sample may be carry-over from other donors' samples. The sequenced sample consisted of PBMCs.

In nucleotides, the CDR3 is TGTGCCAGCAGCGTCCGCAGGGGGATATTTTCCTACGAGCAGTACTTC. Its protein is CASSVRRGIFSYEQYF. V gene TRBV14 combines with J gene TRBJ2-7; 7 nucleotides match TRBD1. Germline V gene sequence: CDR1 SGHDN, CDR2 FVKESK. V was pared by 5 bases and J by 1 base, with 11 bases of the junction left unmatched. The CDR3 sequence is 16 residues long.